This T cell receptor (beta chain) was recorded in a study of identifying expanded T cells in peripheral blood. Here immunoSEQ multiplex PCR was the method, and the copy in TCRdb shows in-frame clones only, minus some. The sample records 85,000 to 95,000 clones, roughly 90% being singletons. As concerns this clone: Additional DNA sequences in this sample encode the identical CDR3.

Per the germline V gene, CDR1 is SGDLS and CDR2 is YYNGEE. The CDR3 sequence is 15 residues long. Germline trimming cut 0 bases from V and 3 bases from J; bases unmatched to any gene: 0. The chain employs TRBV9 and TRBJ2-3; 11 bases line up with TRBD2. The sequence was obtained from a person between 18 and 70 years old in good health. The sample comprised blood. This CDR3 reads CASSVGLAGTDTQYF. The DNA of the CDR3 is TGTGCCAGCAGCGTAGGACTAGCGGGAACAGATACGCAGTATTTT.